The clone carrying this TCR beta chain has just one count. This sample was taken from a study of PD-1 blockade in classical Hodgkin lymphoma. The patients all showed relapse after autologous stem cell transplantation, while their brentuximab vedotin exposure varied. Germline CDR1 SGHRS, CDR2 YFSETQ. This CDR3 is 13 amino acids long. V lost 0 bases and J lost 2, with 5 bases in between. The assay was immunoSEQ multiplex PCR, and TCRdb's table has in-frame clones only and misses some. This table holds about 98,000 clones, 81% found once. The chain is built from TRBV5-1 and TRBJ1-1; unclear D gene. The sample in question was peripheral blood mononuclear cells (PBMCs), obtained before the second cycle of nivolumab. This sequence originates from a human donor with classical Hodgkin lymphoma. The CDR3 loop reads CASSLASNTEAFF. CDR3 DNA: TGCGCCAGCAGCTTGGCGAGCAACACTGAAGCTTTCTTT.